This T cell receptor beta chain was identified in a study of T-cell memory formation after mild COVID-19. The study, taken as a whole, reports: Those CD4+ clones that contracted were mainly in CM and EM (CD8+ ones in EMRA). Several responding clones turned up in pre-infection memory, indicating that cross-reactive memory may have taken part.

TCRdb used MiXCR to reprocess the 5' RACE reads, holding one entry per CDR3 protein. The data hold hundreds of thousands of distinct CDR3 sequences, with around a sixth observed a single time. The J segment lost 5 bases and the V segment lost 5 bases, leaving 6 bases of the junction unmatched. The CDR3 has 14 amino acids. CDR1 is SGHTA and CDR2 is FQGNSA in the germline V gene. With respect to this clonotype: Antigen: not known.

The TCR originated in a young man who had mild COVID-19 (a few samples of this study predate the infection). Cell type and time point are not known. The chain recombines TRBV7-2 with TRBJ2-5; 9 positions match TRBD1. The sample comprised PBMCs or a T cell subset sorted from them (not recorded which). CDR3 in amino acids: CASSVIQGAETQYF. The CDR3 DNA reads TGTGCCAGCAGCGTAATACAGGGGGCTGAGACCCAGTACTTC.